This T cell receptor (beta chain) was found in a study of OX40 agonist ivuxolimab in advanced cancers. Study-wide background: Having had anti-PD-1, anti-PD-L1 or anti-CTLA-4 therapy before was allowed, and 40% to 45% had some. Three patients, one with hepatocellular carcinoma and two with cutaneous melanoma, responded partially.

The study's findings and limits: With doses of 0.1 to 3.0 mg/kg, CD4+ and CD8+ blood T cells had undergone clonal expansion by week 6. In general, CD8+ T cells held more expanded clones than CD4+ did, on average.

Per the germline V gene, CDR1 is SGHRS and CDR2 is YFSETQ. The V segment lost 7 bases and the J segment 0 bases; nucleotides outside the gene matches: 5. The CDR3 is 15 residues long. Data came from immunoSEQ multiplex PCR; TCRdb stores just in-frame clones and leaves some out. The sample has some 150,000 clones, just over 90% seen once. Points on this clone: As yet, its antigen is unknown.

The chain joins TRBV5-1 to TRBJ2-1; TRBD1 matches at 9 bases. The receptor comes from an adult with an advanced solid tumor such as melanoma, head and neck, liver or kidney cancer. The sample in question was CD4+ or CD8+ T cells sorted from blood, obtained in a trial of the OX40 agonist ivuxolimab. The CDR3 coding sequence is TGCGCCAGCCAGACAGGGGGAAGCTCCTACAATGAGCAGTTCTTC. Translation gives CASQTGGSSYNEQFF.